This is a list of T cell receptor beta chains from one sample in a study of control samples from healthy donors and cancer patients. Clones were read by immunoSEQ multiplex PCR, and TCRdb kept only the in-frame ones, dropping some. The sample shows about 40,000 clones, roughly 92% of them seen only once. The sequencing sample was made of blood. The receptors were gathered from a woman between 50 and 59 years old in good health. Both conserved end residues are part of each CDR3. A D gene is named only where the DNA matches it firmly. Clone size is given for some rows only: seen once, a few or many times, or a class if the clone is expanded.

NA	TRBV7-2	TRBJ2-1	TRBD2	CASSLIGGAYNEQFF	TGTGCCAGCAGCTTAATTGGGGGGGCCTACAATGAGCAGTTCTTC
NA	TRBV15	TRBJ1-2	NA	CATSLQGQSNYGYTF	TGTGCCACCAGCCTCCAGGGCCAGTCTAACTATGGCTACACCTTC
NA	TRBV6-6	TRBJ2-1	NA	CASTLANKYNEQFF	TGTGCCAGCACCTTAGCGAACAAGTACAATGAGCAGTTCTTC
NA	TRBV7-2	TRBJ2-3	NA	CASSLVGLRTDTQYF	TGTGCCAGCAGCTTAGTAGGGCTAAGAACAGATACGCAGTATTTT
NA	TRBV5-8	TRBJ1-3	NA	CASSLYRDSGNTIYF	TGTGCCAGCAGCTTGTACAGAGACTCTGGAAACACCATATATTTT
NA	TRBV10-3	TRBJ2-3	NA	CAISEGQSRTDTQYF	TGTGCCATCAGTGAGGGACAGAGCCGCACAGATACGCAGTATTTT
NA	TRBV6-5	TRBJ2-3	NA	CASRIPRDTDTQYF	TGTGCCAGCCGGATCCCCAGGGACACAGATACGCAGTATTTT
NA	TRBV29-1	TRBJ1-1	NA	CSVSGGSNTEAFF	TGCAGCGTTTCGGGGGGGTCGAACACTGAAGCTTTCTTT
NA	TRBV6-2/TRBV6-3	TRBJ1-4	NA	CASSYSGATNEKLFF	TGTGCCAGCAGTTACTCAGGAGCAACTAATGAAAAACTGTTTTTT
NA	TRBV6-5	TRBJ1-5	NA	CASSYGGKQPQHF	TGTGCCAGCAGTTACGGTGGGAAACAGCCCCAGCATTTT
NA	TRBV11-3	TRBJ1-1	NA	CASSTTPYTEAFF	TGTGCCAGCAGCACCACACCTTACACTGAAGCTTTCTTT
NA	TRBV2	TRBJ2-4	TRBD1	CASSPRTGNIQYF	TGTGCCAGCAGTCCGCGGACAGGGAACATTCAGTACTTC
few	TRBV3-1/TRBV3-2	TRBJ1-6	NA	CASSRGSNSPLHF	TGTGCCAGCAGCCGCGGGAGTAATTCACCCCTCCACTTT
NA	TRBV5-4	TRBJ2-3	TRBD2	CATTSGGSTDTQYF	TGTGCCACCACTAGCGGGGGATCCACAGATACGCAGTATTTT
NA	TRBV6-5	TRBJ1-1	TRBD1	CASSQRQGRDTEAFF	TGTGCCAGCAGCCAGAGACAGGGGAGGGACACTGAAGCTTTCTTT
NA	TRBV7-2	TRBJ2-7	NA	CASSKEVHEQYF	TGTGCCAGCAGCAAAGAAGTCCACGAGCAGTACTTC
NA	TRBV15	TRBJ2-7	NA	CATSRPNARYEQYF	TGTGCCACTAGCAGGCCCAACGCCCGATACGAGCAGTACTTC
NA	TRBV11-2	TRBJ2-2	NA	CASSVGIGQNTGELFF	TGTGCCAGCAGCGTGGGTATAGGCCAGAACACCGGGGAGCTGTTTTTT
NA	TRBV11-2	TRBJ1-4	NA	CASSPIIGANEKLFF	TGTGCCAGCAGCCCAATCATAGGGGCCAATGAAAAACTGTTTTTT
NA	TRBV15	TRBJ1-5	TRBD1	CATSSFRGQGGQPQHF	TGTGCCACCAGCAGCTTTCGCGGACAGGGCGGTCAGCCCCAGCATTTT
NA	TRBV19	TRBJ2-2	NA	CASRFAGELFF	TGTGCCAGTAGGTTTGCCGGGGAGCTGTTTTTT
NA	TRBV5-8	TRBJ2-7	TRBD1	CASSLEVRGFYEQYF	TGTGCCAGCAGCTTGGAAGTCAGGGGGTTTTACGAGCAGTACTTC
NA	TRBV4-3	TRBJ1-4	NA	CASSQGASGATNEKLFF	TGCGCCAGCAGCCAAGGTGCTTCGGGGGCAACTAATGAAAAACTGTTTTTT
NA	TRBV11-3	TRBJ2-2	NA	CASSLAGTAGELFF	TGTGCCAGCAGCTTAGCTGGTACGGCCGGGGAGCTGTTTTTT
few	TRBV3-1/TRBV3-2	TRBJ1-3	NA	CASSPDSGNTIYF	TGTGCCAGCAGCCCGGACTCTGGAAACACCATATATTTT
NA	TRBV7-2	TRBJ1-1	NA	CASSFTSGFEAFF	TGTGCCAGCAGCTTCACGTCGGGTTTTGAAGCTTTCTTT
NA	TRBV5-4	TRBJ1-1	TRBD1	CASSYGQGAWTEAFF	TGTGCCAGCAGCTACGGACAGGGGGCTTGGACTGAAGCTTTCTTT
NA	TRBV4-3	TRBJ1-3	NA	CASSQDIARENTIYF	TGCGCCAGCAGCCAAGATATTGCCAGGGAGAACACCATATATTTT
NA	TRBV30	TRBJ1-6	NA	CAWSVAGFGSPLHF	TGTGCCTGGAGTGTAGCTGGGTTTGGTTCACCCCTCCACTTT
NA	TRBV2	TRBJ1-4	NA	CASCGGRNEKLFF	TGTGCCAGCTGCGGGGGGCGGAATGAAAAACTGTTTTTT
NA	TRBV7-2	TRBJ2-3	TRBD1	CASSVEGAGTDTQYF	TGTGCCAGCAGCGTCGAGGGGGCAGGTACAGATACGCAGTATTTT
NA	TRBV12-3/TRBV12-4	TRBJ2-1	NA	CASSQQEYNEQFF	TGTGCCAGCAGCCAACAGGAGTACAATGAGCAGTTCTTC
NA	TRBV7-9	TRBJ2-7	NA	CASSLEDFANEQYF	TGTGCCAGCAGCTTAGAAGACTTTGCTAACGAGCAGTACTTC
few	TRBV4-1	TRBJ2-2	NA	CASSQVPGTGELFF	TGCGCCAGCAGCCAAGTGCCGGGCACCGGGGAGCTGTTTTTT
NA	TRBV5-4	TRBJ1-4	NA	CASSRVNEKLFF	TGTGCCAGCAGCCGAGTTAATGAAAAACTGTTTTTT
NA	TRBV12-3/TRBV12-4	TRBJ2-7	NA	CASSPGAYEQYF	TGTGCCAGCAGTCCGGGAGCCTACGAGCAGTACTTC
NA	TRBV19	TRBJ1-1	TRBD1	CASTKIDRDTEAFF	TGTGCCAGTACCAAGATTGACAGGGATACTGAAGCTTTCTTT
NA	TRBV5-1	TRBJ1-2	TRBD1	CASSLSTGTGGYGYTF	TGCGCCAGCAGCTTGTCCACCGGGACAGGGGGATATGGCTACACCTTC
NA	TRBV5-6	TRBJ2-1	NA	CASSLGQGNNEQFF	TGTGCCAGCAGCTTAGGTCAGGGAAACAATGAGCAGTTCTTC
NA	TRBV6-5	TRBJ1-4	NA	CASSYVGMGDEKLFF	TGTGCCAGCAGTTACGTAGGGATGGGGGATGAAAAACTGTTTTTT
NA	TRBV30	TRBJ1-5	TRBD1	CAWAQGDNQPQHF	TGTGCCTGGGCACAGGGGGATAATCAGCCCCAGCATTTT
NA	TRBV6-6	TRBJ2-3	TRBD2	CASSYTTSGGADTQYF	TGTGCCAGCAGTTACACCACTAGCGGGGGGGCAGATACGCAGTATTTT
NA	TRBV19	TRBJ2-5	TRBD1	CASTGQGKETQYF	TGTGCCAGTACCGGACAGGGGAAAGAGACCCAGTACTTC
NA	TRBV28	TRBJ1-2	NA	CASRLFSYGYTF	TGTGCCAGCCGATTATTTTCCTATGGCTACACCTTC
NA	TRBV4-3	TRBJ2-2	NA	CASSQVTRVGSGELFF	TGCGCCAGCAGCCAAGTAACCAGGGTCGGTTCCGGGGAGCTGTTTTTT
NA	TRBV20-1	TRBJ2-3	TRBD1	CSAPTGQGPYF	TGCAGTGCTCCCACGGGACAGGGGCCGTATTTT
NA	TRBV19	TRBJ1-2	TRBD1	CASSIRGGDDYGYTF	TGTGCCAGTAGTATTAGAGGGGGCGATGACTATGGCTACACCTTC
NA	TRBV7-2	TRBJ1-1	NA	CASSPAGGGHTEAFF	TGTGCCAGCAGCCCCGCTGGAGGGGGACACACTGAAGCTTTCTTT
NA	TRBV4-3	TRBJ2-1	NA	CASSPKGGLGNEQFF	TGCGCCAGCAGCCCGAAGGGGGGCCTGGGGAATGAGCAGTTCTTC
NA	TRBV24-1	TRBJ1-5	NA	CATSTDSNQPQHF	TGTGCCACCAGTACAGACAGCAATCAGCCCCAGCATTTT
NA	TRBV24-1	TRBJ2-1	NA	CATSDLAGSSYNEQFF	TGTGCCACCAGTGATTTGGCCGGTAGCTCCTACAATGAGCAGTTCTTC
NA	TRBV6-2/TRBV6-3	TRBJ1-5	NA	CASSYGGNQPQHF	TGTGCCAGCAGTTACGGCGGGAATCAGCCCCAGCATTTT
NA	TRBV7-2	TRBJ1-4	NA	CASSPGRDEKLFF	TGTGCCAGCAGCCCCGGCCGGGACGAAAAACTGTTTTTT
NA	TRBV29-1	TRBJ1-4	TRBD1	CSVKPGQGVEKLFF	TGCAGCGTAAAACCGGGACAGGGTGTCGAAAAACTGTTTTTT
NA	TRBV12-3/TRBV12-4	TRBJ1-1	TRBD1	CASRAGGVTEAFF	TGTGCCAGCAGGGCAGGGGGCGTCACTGAAGCTTTCTTT
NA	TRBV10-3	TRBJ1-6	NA	CAISESGERTPLHF	TGTGCCATCAGTGAGTCAGGGGAGAGGACACCCCTCCACTTT
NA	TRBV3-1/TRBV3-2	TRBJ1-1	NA	CASSQVSYEAFF	TGTGCCAGCAGCCAAGTAAGCTATGAAGCTTTCTTT
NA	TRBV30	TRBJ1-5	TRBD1	CAWSGTGNQPQHF	TGTGCCTGGAGTGGGACAGGAAATCAGCCCCAGCATTTT
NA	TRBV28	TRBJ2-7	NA	CASSWGYYEQYF	TGTGCCAGCAGTTGGGGCTACTACGAGCAGTACTTC